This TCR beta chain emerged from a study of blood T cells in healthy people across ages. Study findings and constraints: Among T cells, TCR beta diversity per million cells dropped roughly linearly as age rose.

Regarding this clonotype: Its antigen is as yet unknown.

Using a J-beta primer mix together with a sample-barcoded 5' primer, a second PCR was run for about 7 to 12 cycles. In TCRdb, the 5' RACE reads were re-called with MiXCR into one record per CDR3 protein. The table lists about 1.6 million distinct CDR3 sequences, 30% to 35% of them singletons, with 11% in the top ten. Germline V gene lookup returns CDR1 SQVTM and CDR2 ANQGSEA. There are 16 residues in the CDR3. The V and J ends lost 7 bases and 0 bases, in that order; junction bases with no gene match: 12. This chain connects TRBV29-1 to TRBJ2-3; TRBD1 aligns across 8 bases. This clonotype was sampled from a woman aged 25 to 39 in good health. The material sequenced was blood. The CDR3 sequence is CSATPGQAPSTDTQYF. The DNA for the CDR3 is TGCAGCGCAACGCCGGGACAGGCCCCTAGCACAGATACGCAGTATTTT.